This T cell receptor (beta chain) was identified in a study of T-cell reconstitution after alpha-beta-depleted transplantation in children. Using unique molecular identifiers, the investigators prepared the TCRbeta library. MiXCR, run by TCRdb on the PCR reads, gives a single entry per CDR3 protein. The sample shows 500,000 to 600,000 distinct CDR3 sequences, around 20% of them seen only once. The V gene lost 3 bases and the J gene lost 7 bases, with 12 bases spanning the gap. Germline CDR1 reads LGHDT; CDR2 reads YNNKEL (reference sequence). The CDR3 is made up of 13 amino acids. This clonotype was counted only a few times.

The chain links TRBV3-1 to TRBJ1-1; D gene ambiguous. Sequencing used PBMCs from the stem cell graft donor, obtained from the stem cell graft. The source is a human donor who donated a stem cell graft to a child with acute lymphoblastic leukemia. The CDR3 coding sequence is TGTGCCAGCAGCCAGCGTGCTAGCCATGAAGCTTTCTTT. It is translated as CASSQRASHEAFF.